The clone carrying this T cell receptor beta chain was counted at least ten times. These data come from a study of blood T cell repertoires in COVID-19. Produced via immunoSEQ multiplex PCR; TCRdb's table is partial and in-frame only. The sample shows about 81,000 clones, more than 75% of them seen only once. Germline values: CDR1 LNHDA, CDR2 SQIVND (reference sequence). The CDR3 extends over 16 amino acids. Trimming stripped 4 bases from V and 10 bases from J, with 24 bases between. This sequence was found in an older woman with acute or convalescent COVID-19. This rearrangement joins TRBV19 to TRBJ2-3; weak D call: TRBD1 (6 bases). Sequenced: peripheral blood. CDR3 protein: CASSTPGHVGNDAQYF. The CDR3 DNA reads TGTGCCAGTAGTACCCCGGGACATGTCGGTAATGATGCGCAGTATTTT. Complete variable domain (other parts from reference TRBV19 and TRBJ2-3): DGGITQSPKYLFRKEGQNVTLSCEQNLNHDAMYWYRQDPGQGLRLIYYSQIVNDFQKGDIAEGYSVSREKKESFPLTVTSAQKNPTAFYLCASSTPGHVGNDAQYFGPGTRLTVL.